This T cell receptor beta chain was observed in a study of OX40 agonist ivuxolimab in advanced cancers. Overall study context: Ivuxolimab was delivered to patients intravenously every 2 weeks at doses spanning 0.01 to 10 mg/kg. A male proportion of 70% to 90% was recorded, with mean age approximately 64 years and range about 23 to 90. Findings and limits, study-wide: The authors also found low normalized T-cell clonal expansion in some nonresponders.

Remarks on this clone: Its specificity is unknown.

The trim removed 4 bases at V and 5 bases at J, leaving 8 bases unmatched. This CDR3 has 15 residues. Germline CDR1 reads SGHRS; CDR2 reads YFSETQ. TCRdb's table, derived via immunoSEQ multiplex PCR, lists solely in-frame clones and lacks some. The sample lists about 59,000 clones; 83% were seen once. V and J are TRBV5-1 and TRBJ2-2, with TRBD2 identical over 7 bases. Here the sequenced sample was CD4+ or CD8+ T cells sorted from blood, taken in a trial of the OX40 agonist ivuxolimab. The sequence was collected from an adult with an advanced solid tumor such as melanoma, head and neck, liver or kidney cancer. The chain's CDR3 is CASSTVRGGTGELFF. The CDR3 DNA sequence: TGCGCCAGCAGCACTGTCCGGGGAGGGACCGGGGAGCTGTTTTTT.